These T cell receptor beta chains were read from a single sample in a study of OX40 agonist ivuxolimab in advanced cancers. Generated by immunoSEQ multiplex PCR, the TCRdb table keeps only in-frame clones and is missing some. The data hold around 76,000 clones, with about 88% observed a single time. The sequenced sample was CD4+ or CD8+ T cells sorted from blood, obtained in a trial of the OX40 agonist ivuxolimab. The receptors were sampled from an adult with an advanced solid tumor such as melanoma, head and neck, liver or kidney cancer. The CDR3 runs from the conserved cysteine through the conserved F or W. D genes are given only for firm matches. Some rows have no size entry. The others give once, few or many, or a class for an expanded clone.

v_gene	d_gene	abundance	j_gene	CDR3nt	CDR3aa
TRBV27	.	.	TRBJ2-2	TGTGCCAGCAGTTTCGGAGTTAACACCGGGGAGCTGTTTTTT	CASSFGVNTGELFF
TRBV4-2	TRBD2	once	TRBJ2-1	TGTGCCAGCAGCCAAGGACTAGCGGGGCCTTACAATGAGCAGTTCTTC	CASSQGLAGPYNEQFF
TRBV6-5	TRBD2	.	TRBJ2-3	TGTGCCAGCAGTAAACCGGGACTAGGATTAGATACGCAGTATTTT	CASSKPGLGLDTQYF
TRBV5-6	TRBD2	.	TRBJ2-4	TGTGCCAGCAGCCCCGGGACTAGCGTTAGAAACATTCAGTACTTC	CASSPGTSVRNIQYF
TRBV6-5	TRBD2	.	TRBJ2-7	TGTGCCAGCAGTACCCGCCTAGCGGGAGGCCACGAGCAGTACTTC	CASSTRLAGGHEQYF
TRBV27	.	.	TRBJ2-1	TGTGCCAGCCAAGCAACTCTAGCGTGGGGCTACAATGAGCAGTTCTTC	CASQATLAWGYNEQFF
TRBV5-1	.	.	TRBJ1-3	TGCGCCAGCAGCTTGGCATCCCACTCTGGAAACACCATATATTTT	CASSLASHSGNTIYF
TRBV7-8	.	.	TRBJ2-2	TGTGCCAGCAGCACCACCAATCTGGCCACCGGGGAGCTGTTTTTT	CASSTTNLATGELFF
TRBV19	TRBD1	.	TRBJ2-1	TGTGCCAGTAGTATGGGACAGGAATTGGATGAGCAGTTCTTC	CASSMGQELDEQFF
TRBV4-1	TRBD2	once	TRBJ2-3	TGCGCCAGCAGCCATAGCGGGCTAATCACAGATACGCAGTATTTT	CASSHSGLITDTQYF